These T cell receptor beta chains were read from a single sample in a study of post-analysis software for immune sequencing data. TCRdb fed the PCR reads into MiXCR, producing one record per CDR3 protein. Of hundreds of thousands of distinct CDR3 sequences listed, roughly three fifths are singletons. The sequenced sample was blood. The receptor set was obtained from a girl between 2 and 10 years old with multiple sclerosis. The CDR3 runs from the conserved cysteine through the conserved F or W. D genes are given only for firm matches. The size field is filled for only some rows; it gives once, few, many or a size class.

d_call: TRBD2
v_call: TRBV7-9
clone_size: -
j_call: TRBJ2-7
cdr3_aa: CASSPWEGEQYF
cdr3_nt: TGTGCCAGCAGCCCTTGGGAGGGCGAGCAGTACTTC

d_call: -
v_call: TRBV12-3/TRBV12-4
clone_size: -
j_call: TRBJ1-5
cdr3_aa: CASSLWGRPGGDQPQHF
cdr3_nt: TGTGCCAGCAGTTTGTGGGGACGACCCGGAGGTGATCAGCCCCAGCATTTT

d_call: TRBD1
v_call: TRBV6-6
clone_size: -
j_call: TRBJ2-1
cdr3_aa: CASKAGTGDYNEQFF
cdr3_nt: TGTGCCAGCAAGGCAGGGACAGGGGATTACAATGAGCAGTTCTTC

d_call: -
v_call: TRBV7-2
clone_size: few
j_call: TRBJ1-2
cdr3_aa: CASGTGQNYGYTF
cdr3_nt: TGTGCCAGCGGGACCGGACAGAACTATGGCTACACCTTC

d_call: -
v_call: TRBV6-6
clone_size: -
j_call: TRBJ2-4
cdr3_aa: CASSGSGVGKNIQYF
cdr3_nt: TGTGCCAGCAGTGGATCAGGGGTTGGCAAAAACATTCAGTACTTC

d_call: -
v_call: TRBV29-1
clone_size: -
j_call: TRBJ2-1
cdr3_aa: CSVEATKPYNEQFF
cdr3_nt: TGCAGCGTTGAGGCGACTAAACCCTACAATGAGCAGTTCTTC

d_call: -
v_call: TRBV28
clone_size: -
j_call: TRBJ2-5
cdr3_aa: CASTLLDRDPRGTQYF
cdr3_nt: TGTGCCAGCACCCTTTTAGATAGGGACCCCCGTGGGACCCAGTACTTC

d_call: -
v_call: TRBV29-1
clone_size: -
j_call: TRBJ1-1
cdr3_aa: CSVVPGRRTEAFF
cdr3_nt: TGCAGCGTCGTTCCGGGCCGCCGGACTGAAGCTTTCTTT

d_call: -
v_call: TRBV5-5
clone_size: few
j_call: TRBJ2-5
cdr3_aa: CASSRTPQETQYF
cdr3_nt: TGTGCCAGCAGCCGGACACCCCAAGAGACCCAGTACTTC

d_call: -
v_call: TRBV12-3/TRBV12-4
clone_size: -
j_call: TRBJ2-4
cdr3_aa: CASARAIGGSKNIQYF
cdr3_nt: TGTGCCAGCGCCCGCGCAATAGGCGGCTCCAAAAACATTCAGTACTTC

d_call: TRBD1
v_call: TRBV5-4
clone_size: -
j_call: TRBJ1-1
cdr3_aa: CASSLWGRGENTEAFF
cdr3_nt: TGTGCCAGCAGCTTGTGGGGCAGGGGGGAGAACACTGAAGCTTTCTTT

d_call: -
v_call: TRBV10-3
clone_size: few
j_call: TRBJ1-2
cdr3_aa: CAISDRGDYGYTF
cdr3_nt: TGTGCCATCAGTGATCGAGGGGACTATGGCTACACCTTC

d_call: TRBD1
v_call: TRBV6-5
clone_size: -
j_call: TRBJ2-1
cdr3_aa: CASSYAGGEQFF
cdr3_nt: TGTGCCAGCAGTTATGCAGGGGGTGAGCAGTTCTTC

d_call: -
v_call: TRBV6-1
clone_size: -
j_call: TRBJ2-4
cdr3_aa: CASRSGSGNIQYF
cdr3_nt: TGTGCCAGCAGGTCTGGTTCGGGAAACATTCAGTACTTC

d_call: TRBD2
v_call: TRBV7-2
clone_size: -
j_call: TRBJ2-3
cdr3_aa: CASSLVSSGVQPDTQYF
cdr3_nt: TGTGCCAGCAGCTTGGTGTCTAGCGGGGTCCAACCAGATACGCAGTATTTT

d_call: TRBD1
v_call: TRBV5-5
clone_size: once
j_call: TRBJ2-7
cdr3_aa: CASELSGGEQYF
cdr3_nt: TGTGCCAGCGAGTTATCAGGGGGTGAGCAGTACTTC

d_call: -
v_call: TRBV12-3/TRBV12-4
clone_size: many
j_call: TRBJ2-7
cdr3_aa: CASSLGLASYEQYF
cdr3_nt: TGTGCCAGCAGTTTAGGGCTAGCGTCCTACGAGCAGTACTTC

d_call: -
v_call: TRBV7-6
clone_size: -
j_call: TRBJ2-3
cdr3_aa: CASSLDGGPNTDTQYF
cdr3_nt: TGTGCCAGCAGCTTAGACGGGGGACCCAACACAGATACGCAGTATTTT

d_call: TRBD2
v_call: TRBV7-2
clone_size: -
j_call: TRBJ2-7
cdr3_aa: CAIHRGREGLRNEQYF
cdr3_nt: TGTGCCATCCACCGGGGGCGGGAGGGCCTCCGGAACGAGCAGTACTTC

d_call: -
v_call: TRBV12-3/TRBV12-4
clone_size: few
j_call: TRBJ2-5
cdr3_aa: CASSYGPLQETQYF
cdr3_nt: TGTGCCAGCAGTTACGGACCGCTCCAAGAGACCCAGTACTTC

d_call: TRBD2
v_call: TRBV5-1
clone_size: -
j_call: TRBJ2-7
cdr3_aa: CASSLELAGGLSYEQYF
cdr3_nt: TGCGCCAGCAGCTTGGAACTAGCGGGAGGGCTTTCCTACGAGCAGTACTTC

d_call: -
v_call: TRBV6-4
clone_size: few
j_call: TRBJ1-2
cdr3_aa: CASRGGFDYGYTF
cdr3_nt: TGTGCCAGCAGAGGGGGTTTCGACTATGGCTACACCTTC

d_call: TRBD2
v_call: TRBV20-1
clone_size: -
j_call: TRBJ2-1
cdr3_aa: CSAPSRGGMGYNEQFF
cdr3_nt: TGCAGTGCTCCGTCCCGCGGGGGGATGGGCTACAATGAGCAGTTCTTC

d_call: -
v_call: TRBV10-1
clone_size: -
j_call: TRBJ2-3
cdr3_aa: CASSGTSTDAQYF
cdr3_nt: TGCGCCAGCAGTGGCACTTCAACAGATGCGCAGTATTTT

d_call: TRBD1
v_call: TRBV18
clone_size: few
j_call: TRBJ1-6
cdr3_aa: CASSPSDRADLHF
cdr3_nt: TGTGCCAGCTCACCATCGGACAGGGCGGACCTCCACTTT

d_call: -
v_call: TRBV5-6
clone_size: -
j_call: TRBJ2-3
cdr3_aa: CASSSAGSEDTQYF
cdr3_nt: TGTGCCAGCAGCTCTGCGGGTTCTGAAGATACGCAGTATTTT

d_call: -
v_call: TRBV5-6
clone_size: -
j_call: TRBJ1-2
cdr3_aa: CASSLSQGGRSNYGYTF
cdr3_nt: TGTGCCAGCAGCTTGAGCCAGGGCGGGAGGTCCAACTATGGCTACACCTTC

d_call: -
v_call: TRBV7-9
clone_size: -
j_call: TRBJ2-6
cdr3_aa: CASSRDHGPLPSGANVLTF
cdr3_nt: TGTGCCAGCAGCCGTGACCACGGGCCGCTACCCTCTGGGGCCAACGTCCTGACTTTC

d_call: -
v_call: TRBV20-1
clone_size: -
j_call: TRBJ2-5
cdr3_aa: CSASERETQYF
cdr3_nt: TGCAGTGCTAGCGAGCGGGAGACCCAGTACTTC

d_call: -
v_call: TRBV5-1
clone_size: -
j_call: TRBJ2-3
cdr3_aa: CASSLAGARTDTQYF
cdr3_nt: TGCGCCAGCAGTCTCGCGGGGGCCCGCACAGATACGCAGTATTTT

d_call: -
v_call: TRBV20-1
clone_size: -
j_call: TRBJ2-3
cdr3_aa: CSARPRTSTDTQYF
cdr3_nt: TGCAGTGCTAGACCCCGAACTAGCACAGATACGCAGTATTTT

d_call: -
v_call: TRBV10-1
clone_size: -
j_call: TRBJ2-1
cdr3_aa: CASSEGGEGDEQFF
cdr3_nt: TGCGCCAGCAGTGAGGGCGGGGAAGGTGATGAGCAGTTCTTC

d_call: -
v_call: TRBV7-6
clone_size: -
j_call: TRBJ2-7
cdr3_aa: CASSSWPKGGGEQYF
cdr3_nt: TGTGCCAGCAGCTCGTGGCCTAAAGGGGGTGGCGAGCAGTACTTC

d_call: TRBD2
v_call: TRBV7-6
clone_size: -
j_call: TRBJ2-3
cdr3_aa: CASSSGTSGGDTQYF
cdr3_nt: TGTGCCAGCAGCTCCGGGACTAGCGGAGGAGATACGCAGTATTTT

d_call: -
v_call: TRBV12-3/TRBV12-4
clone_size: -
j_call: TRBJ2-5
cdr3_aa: CASSSIKETQYF
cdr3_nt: TGTGCCAGCAGTTCAATAAAAGAGACCCAGTACTTC

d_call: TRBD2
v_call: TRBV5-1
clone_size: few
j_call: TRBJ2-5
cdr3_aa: CASSLGGGGGARETQYF
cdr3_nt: TGCGCCAGCAGCCTCGGAGGTGGCGGGGGGGCCAGAGAGACCCAGTACTTC

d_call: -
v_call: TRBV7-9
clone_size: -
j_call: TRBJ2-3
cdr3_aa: CASSTTTAKTDTQYF
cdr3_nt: TGTGCCAGCAGCACAACCACGGCCAAAACAGATACGCAGTATTTT

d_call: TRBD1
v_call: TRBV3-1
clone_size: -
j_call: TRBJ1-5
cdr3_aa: CASSHTGEDQPQHF
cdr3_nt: TGTGCCAGCAGCCACACAGGGGAAGATCAGCCCCAGCATTTT

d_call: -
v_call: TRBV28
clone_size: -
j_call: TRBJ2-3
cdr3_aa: CASSFDRFTDTQYF
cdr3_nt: TGTGCCAGCAGTTTTGACAGATTCACAGATACGCAGTATTTT

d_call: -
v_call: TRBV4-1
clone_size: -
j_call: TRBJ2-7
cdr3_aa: CASSHLGVYEQYF
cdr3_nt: TGCGCTAGCAGCCACCTGGGGGTCTACGAGCAGTACTTC

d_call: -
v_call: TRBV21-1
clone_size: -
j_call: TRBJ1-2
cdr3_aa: CASSKGSQGPWYGYTF
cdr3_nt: TGTGCCAGCAGCAAAGGGTCCCAGGGACCCTGGTATGGCTACACCTTC

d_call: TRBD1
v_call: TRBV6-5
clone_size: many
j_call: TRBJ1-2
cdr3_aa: CASSLQGNYGYTF
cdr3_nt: TGTGCCAGCAGCTTACAGGGGAACTATGGCTACACCTTC

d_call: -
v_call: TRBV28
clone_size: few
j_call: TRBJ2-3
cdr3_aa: CASSHGTDTQYF
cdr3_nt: TGTGCCAGCAGTCATGGCACAGATACGCAGTATTTT

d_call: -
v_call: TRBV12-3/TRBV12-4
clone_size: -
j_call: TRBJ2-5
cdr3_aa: CASSLLAFQETQYF
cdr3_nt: TGTGCCAGCAGTTTGCTGGCCTTCCAAGAGACCCAGTACTTC

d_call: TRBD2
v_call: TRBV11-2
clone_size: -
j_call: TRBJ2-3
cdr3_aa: CAGSEREGAADTQYF
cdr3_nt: TGTGCCGGATCCGAGCGGGAGGGGGCGGCAGATACGCAGTATTTT

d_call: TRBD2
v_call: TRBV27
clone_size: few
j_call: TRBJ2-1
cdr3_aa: CASSWEGGLAGHNEQFF
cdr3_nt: TGTGCCAGCAGTTGGGAGGGCGGACTAGCGGGGCACAATGAGCAGTTCTTC

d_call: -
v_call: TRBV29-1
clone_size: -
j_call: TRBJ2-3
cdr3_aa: CSVPRDLTDTQYF
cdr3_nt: TGCAGCGTTCCGCGGGACCTCACAGATACGCAGTATTTT

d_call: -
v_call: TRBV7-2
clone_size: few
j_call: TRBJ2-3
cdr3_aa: CASSRRTKGDTQYF
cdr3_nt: TGTGCCAGCAGCCGTCGGACTAAGGGGGATACGCAGTATTTT

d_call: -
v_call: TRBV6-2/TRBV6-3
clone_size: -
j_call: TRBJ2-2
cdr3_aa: CANDGSNTGELFF
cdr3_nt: TGTGCCAACGACGGCTCGAACACCGGGGAGCTGTTTTTT